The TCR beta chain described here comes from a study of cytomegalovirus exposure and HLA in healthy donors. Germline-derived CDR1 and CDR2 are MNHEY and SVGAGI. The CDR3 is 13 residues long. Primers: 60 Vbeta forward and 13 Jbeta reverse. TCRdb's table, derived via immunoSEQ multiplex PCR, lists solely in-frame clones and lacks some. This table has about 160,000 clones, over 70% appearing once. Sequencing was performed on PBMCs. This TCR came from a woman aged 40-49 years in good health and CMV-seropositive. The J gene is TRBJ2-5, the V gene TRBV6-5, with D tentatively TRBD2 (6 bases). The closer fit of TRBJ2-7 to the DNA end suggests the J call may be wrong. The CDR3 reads CASSRGASYEQYF. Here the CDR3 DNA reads TGTGCCAGCTCGCGCGGGGCCTCCTACGAGCAGTACTTC.